This TCR beta chain was profiled in a study of beta chain features in type 1 diabetes. Whole-study results and caveats: Whatever favoring of shorter templates PCR might show would apply equally to patients and controls. Overrepresentation of cells with high TCR expression could result from cDNA sequencing. Among patients with Type 1 diabetes, TCRB CDR3s were moderately but significantly shorter in every one of the four CD4+ subsets.

As for this clone: Its antigen remains unidentified.

Sorting of CD4+ naive, central memory, regulatory and stem cell-like memory cells was performed via CD45RO/CCR7/CD25/CD127/CD95/CD27. Isolated RNA was reverse transcribed in full, so expressed TCRB transcripts were sequenced. Using immunoSEQ multiplex PCR, the repertoire was profiled, and TCRdb retains in-frame clones only, with some absent. The table lists hundreds of thousands of clones, over 11% of them singletons. Trimming removed 1 base from V and 11 bases from J, with 8 bases in between. The CDR3 covers 11 residues. CDR1 is MDHEN and CDR2 is SYDVKM in the germline V gene. This receptor was identified in a man aged 18 to 29 with type 1 diabetes. The rearrangement joins TRBV28 to TRBJ1-1; D not resolved. The source material was naive CD4+ T cells from blood. In nucleotides, the CDR3 is TGTGCCAGCAGTTTATCCGGGTTGGCTTTCTTT. It yields the protein CASSLSGLAFF.